This TCR beta chain was documented in a study of blood T cell repertoires in COVID-19. Study information: Samples of COVID-19 (acute and convalescent) were obtained from the United States, Italy and Spain. Sources were T cells, B-cell-depleted T cells, or PBMCs; the material itself was cDNA or gDNA.

From germline, CDR1 is MNHEY and CDR2 SVGAGI. V was trimmed by 0 bases and J by 0 bases, leaving 7 bases between them. The CDR3 consists of 15 residues. Original methodology: Nucleated cell number was recorded as an estimate derived from reference gene primer amplification. Produced via immunoSEQ multiplex PCR; TCRdb's table is partial and in-frame only. The V and J calls and clone size are taken from that table; D and trimming were inferred from the DNA. Of under 200,000 clones in the sample, about 85% were seen once. The sequencing input was peripheral blood. The TCR originated in an elderly woman with acute or convalescent COVID-19. The rearrangement links TRBV6-5 to TRBJ2-3, with TRBD2 as a possible D gene (5 bases). CDR3 amino acids: CASSYSSASTDTQYF. The DNA of the CDR3 is TGTGCCAGCAGTTACTCTAGCGCCAGCACAGATACGCAGTATTTT.